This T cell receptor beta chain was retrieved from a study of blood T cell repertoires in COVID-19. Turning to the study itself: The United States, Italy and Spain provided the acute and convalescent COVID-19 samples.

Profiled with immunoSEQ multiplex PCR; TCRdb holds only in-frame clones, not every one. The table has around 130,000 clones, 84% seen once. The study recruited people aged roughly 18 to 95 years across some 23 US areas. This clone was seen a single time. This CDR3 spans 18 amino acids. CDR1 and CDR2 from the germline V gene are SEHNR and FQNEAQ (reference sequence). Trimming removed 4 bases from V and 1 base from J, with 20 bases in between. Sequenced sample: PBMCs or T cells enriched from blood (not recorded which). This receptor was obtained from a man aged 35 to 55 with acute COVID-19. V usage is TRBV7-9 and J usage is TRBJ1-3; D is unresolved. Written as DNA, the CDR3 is TGTGCCAGCAGCTACGGTACCGTTCCGTTAAAATCTGGAAACACCATATATTTT. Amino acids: CASSYGTVPLKSGNTIYF.